The T cell receptor (beta chain) described here comes from a study of T cell responses to AZD1222 COVID-19 vaccine. With 2 bases removed from V and 1 base from J, the gap between germline ends came to 9 bases. Germline CDR1 reads MNHEY; CDR2 reads SVGEGT. The CDR3 consists of 14 residues. Findings and caveats of the study: As reported, nearly half of all spike-specific TCRs target variant regions that are unmutated. Donors in the cohort were predominantly white British and more often female, and clonal diversity was possibly underestimated. The study sampled repertoires only after the peak T cell response.

Clones were read by immunoSEQ multiplex PCR, and TCRdb kept only the in-frame ones, dropping some. In the table there are tens of thousands of clones, 60% to 85% of which are singletons. Regarding this clone: Its antigen is as yet unknown.

The chain links TRBV6-2 or TRBV6-3 to TRBJ2-7; D remains unclear. The source material was peripheral blood, sampled 28 days after the second dose of the MenACWY control vaccine. The sequence came from an adult who received the MenACWY meningococcal vaccine as a control. For the CDR3, the DNA is TGTGCCAGCAGTTACCTGGGCGGATCCTACGAGCAGTACTTC. Protein product: CASSYLGGSYEQYF.